This TCR beta chain is from a study of CD8 T cells in ankylosing spondylitis. The study, taken as a whole, reports: Several highly homologous variants made up a TCR beta motif, and this motif appeared characteristic of ankylosing spondylitis blood. According to the report, clones linked to the disease were significantly enriched in matched synovial fluid samples taken from ankylosing spondylitis patients.

This CDR3 comprises 14 residues. V dropped 0 bases and J dropped 0 bases, with 1 base sitting between them. Looked up from germline, CDR1 is KGHDR and CDR2 is SFDVKD. Quantitative 5'-RACE with molecular barcodes generated TCR beta libraries. TCRdb ran MiXCR on the 5' RACE reads and lists one entry per CDR3 protein. This table has 200,000 or so distinct CDR3 sequences, approximately 12% appearing once. Note on this clonotype: As yet, its antigen is unknown.

Sample: blood, either unsorted or a sorted T cell fraction (not recorded which). This receptor was identified in a female donor with ankylosing spondylitis or in good health (not recorded which). The V gene is TRBV24-1, the J gene TRBJ2-2; the D is unclear. The CDR3 sequence is CATSDLTNTGELFF. The CDR3 DNA follows: TGTGCCACCAGTGATTTGACGAACACCGGGGAGCTGTTTTTT.